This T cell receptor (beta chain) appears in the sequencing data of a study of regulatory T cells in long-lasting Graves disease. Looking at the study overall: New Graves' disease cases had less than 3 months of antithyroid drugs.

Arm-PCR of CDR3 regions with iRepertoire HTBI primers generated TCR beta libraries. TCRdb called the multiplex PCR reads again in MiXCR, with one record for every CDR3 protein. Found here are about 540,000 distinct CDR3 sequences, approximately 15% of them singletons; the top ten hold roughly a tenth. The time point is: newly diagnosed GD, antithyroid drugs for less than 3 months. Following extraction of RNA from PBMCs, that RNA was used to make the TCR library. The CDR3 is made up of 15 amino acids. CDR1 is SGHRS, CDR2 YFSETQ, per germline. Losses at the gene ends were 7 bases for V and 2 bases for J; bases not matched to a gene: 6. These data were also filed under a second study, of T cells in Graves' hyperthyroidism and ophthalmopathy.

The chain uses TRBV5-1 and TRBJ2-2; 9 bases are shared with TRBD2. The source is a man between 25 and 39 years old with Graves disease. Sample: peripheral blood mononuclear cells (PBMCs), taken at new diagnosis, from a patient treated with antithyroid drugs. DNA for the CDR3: TGCGCCAGCGCACGACTAGCGGAAAACACCGGGGAGCTGTTTTTT. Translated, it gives CASARLAENTGELFF.